One and the same sample provided the 12 T cell receptor beta chains below, sequenced in a study of T cell clones after liver transplantation. The assay was immunoSEQ multiplex PCR, and TCRdb's table has in-frame clones only and misses some. The data contain some 120,000 clones, about nine tenths of them singletons. The sequencing here drew on CD4+ T cells from blood, taken 12 months after liver transplant. The receptors stem from a human patient who received a liver transplant. Some T cells may arise from the graft donor.

The genes are TRBV28 and TRBJ2-7; 8 bases are a match to TRBD2. This CDR3 is 14 amino acids long. Germline trimming cut 5 bases from V and 0 bases from J; bases unmatched to any gene: 3. Germline values: CDR1 MDHEN, CDR2 SYDVKM. The chain's CDR3 is CASSTSGSSYEQYF. CDR3 nucleotide sequence: TGTGCCAGCAGTACCAGCGGGAGCTCCTACGAGCAGTACTTC.

The rearrangement joins TRBV2 to TRBJ2-5, with no clear D. The CDR3 is made up of 13 amino acids. Germline V CDR1 and CDR2: SNHLY, FYNNEI. Trimming pared 4 bases from V and 0 bases from J, leaving 6 bases between. For the CDR3, the DNA is TGTGCCAGCAGTGTGTACGACCAAGAGACCCAGTACTTC. Translation: CASSVYDQETQYF.

The chain uses TRBV28 and TRBJ2-3; D uncertain. V lost 6 bases to trimming and J lost 5 bases, with 9 bases between them. Germline V lookup: CDR1 MDHEN, CDR2 SYDVKM. The CDR3 runs to 12 residues. CDR3 sequence (DNA): TGTGCCAGCAGCTCCTTCATAGATACGCAGTATTTT. Translating gives CASSSFIDTQYF.

This chain joins TRBV5-6 and TRBJ2-7; D may match TRBD1 or TRBD2 (5 bases each). The germline V and J ends were trimmed by 4 bases and 0 bases, with 14 bases remaining between them. The CDR3 has 15 amino acids. The germline V gene encodes CDR1 SGHDT and CDR2 YYEEEE. CDR3 region: CASSQRRDPSYEQYF. The CDR3 DNA reads TGTGCCAGCAGCCAACGCCGGGACCCCTCCTACGAGCAGTACTTC.

The J gene is TRBJ1-5, the V gene TRBV2; no clear D gene. This CDR3 has 13 amino acids. The V gene's germline CDR1 is SNHLY and CDR2 FYNNEI. The V end lost 2 bases, the J end lost 11 bases, and 13 bases lay between the germline ends. CDR3 residues: CASSEPLSPAQHF. The CDR3 DNA reads TGTGCCAGCAGTGAACCTCTTTCCCCGGCCCAGCATTTT.

This chain uses TRBV28 with TRBJ2-5; no clear D gene. The CDR3 runs 13 residues. The V end lost 10 bases, the J end lost 0 bases, and 12 bases lay between the germline ends. CDR1 is MDHEN, CDR2 SYDVKM, per germline. The CDR3: CATRAMYQETQYF. The CDR3 region has the DNA TGTGCCACCCGAGCGATGTACCAAGAGACCCAGTACTTC. Supplemented by reference TRBV28 and TRBJ2-5, the full variable domain reads DVKVTQSSRYLVKRTGEKVFLECVQDMDHENMFWYRQDPGLGLRLIYFSYDVKMKEKGDIPEGYSVSREKKERFSLILESASTNQTSMYLCATRAMYQETQYFGPGTRLLVL.

The gene calls are TRBV6-5 and TRBJ2-1; either TRBD1 or TRBD2 may fit D (6 bases each). The CDR3 spans 15 residues. The germline V and J ends were trimmed by 8 bases and 4 bases, with 18 bases remaining between them. CDR1 is MNHEY, CDR2 SVGAGI, per germline. CDR3 in DNA: TGTGCCAGCTCTTCGCGGAGGGACACTTACAATGAGCAGTTCTTC. Its translation is CASSSRRDTYNEQFF.

This clone has just a few counts. This chain links TRBV19 with TRBJ1-1; D remains unclear. Germline V lookup: CDR1 LNHDA, CDR2 SQIVND (reference sequence). The CDR3 spans 12 residues. The germline V and J ends were trimmed by 10 bases and 4 bases, with 13 bases remaining between them. The CDR3 sequence is CATTTGITEAFF. DNA for the CDR3: TGTGCCACAACGACGGGGATCACTGAAGCTTTCTTT. The full variable domain, with the rest looked up from reference TRBV19 and TRBJ1-1, is DGGITQSPKYLFRKEGQNVTLSCEQNLNHDAMYWYRQDPGQGLRLIYYSQIVNDFQKGDIAEGYSVSREKKESFPLTVTSAQKNPTAFYLCATTTGITEAFFGQGTRLTVV.

The chain couples TRBV15 to TRBJ2-6, with D possibly matching TRBD2 (6 bases). The CDR3 contains 15 residues. CDR1 and CDR2 from the germline V gene are LNHNV and YYDKDF (reference sequence). V was shortened by 3 bases and J by 0 bases, with 6 bases between the two germline ends. CDR3 nucleotide sequence: TGTGCCACCAGCAGTAGCGGCTCTGGGGCCAACGTCCTGACTTTC. Protein sequence: CATSSSGSGANVLTF.

The chain uses TRBV19 and TRBJ2-1; TRBD1 agrees at 11 bases. The V segment lost 5 bases and the J segment 8 bases; nucleotides outside the gene matches: 11. The germline gives CDR1 LNHDA, CDR2 SQIVND (reference sequence). The CDR3 loop spans 16 amino acids. The CDR3 region is CASSFRTGGVLDEQFF. The CDR3 DNA reads TGTGCCAGTAGTTTCCGGACAGGGGGCGTACTCGATGAGCAGTTCTTC.

This clone has only one observation. The V gene is TRBV6-5, the J gene TRBJ2-7; 9 positions match TRBD2. Per the germline V gene, CDR1 is MNHEY and CDR2 is SVGAGI. CDR3 length: 14 amino acids. Germline trimming cut 5 bases from V and 2 bases from J; bases unmatched to any gene: 4. The CDR3 nucleotides read TGTGCCAGCAGTGAACTAGCGGGTGCCTACGAGCAGTACTTC. Amino acid sequence: CASSELAGAYEQYF.

V gene TRBV6-4 combines with J gene TRBJ1-1; 8 nucleotides match TRBD1. V was clipped by 9 bases and J by 6 bases; unmatched bases: 12. Germline CDR1 MRHNA, CDR2 SNTAGT. This CDR3 is 14 amino acids long. CDR3 in amino acids: CASKRTGIVSEAFF. The CDR3 DNA reads TGTGCCAGTAAAAGGACAGGGATTGTTTCTGAAGCTTTCTTT.